This T cell receptor beta chain was sequenced during a study of blood T cell repertoires in COVID-19. The wider study: Specimens from acute and convalescent COVID-19 originated in the United States, Italy and Spain. In each case, the material was cDNA or gDNA derived from T cells, B-cell-depleted T cells, or PBMCs.

The V gene end was trimmed by 5 bases and the J gene end by 4 bases; junction bases not matched to a gene: 6. From germline, CDR1 is MDHEN and CDR2 SYDVKM. The CDR3 runs 15 residues. In the original workflow: Reference gene primer amplification yielded estimated nucleated cell counts. Repertoires were generated with immunoSEQ multiplex PCR, while TCRdb's copy carries only in-frame clones and drops some. The DNA gave D and trimming, while V, J and clone size come from that table. The table records about 180,000 clones, about nine tenths of them present only once. This chain uses TRBV28 with TRBJ1-4; 8 bases are a match to TRBD1. The material sequenced was peripheral blood. The source of this sequence is a man in his 70s with active or convalescent COVID-19. The CDR3 region is CASSPGQGINEKLFF. For the CDR3, the DNA is TGTGCCAGCAGTCCAGGACAGGGTATTAATGAAAAACTGTTTTTT.